This T cell receptor beta chain came from a study of neurological immune-mediated disorders. This CDR3 comprises 12 residues. The germline CDR1 and CDR2 sequences are DFQATT and SNEGSKA (reference sequence). With 3 bases removed from V and 5 bases from J, the gap between germline ends came to 8 bases. Many counts were recorded for this clonotype. A 10-nucleotide random UMI tagged transcripts in template-switch 5'RACE cDNA synthesis. Via MiXCR, TCRdb re-called the 5' RACE reads, giving one row per CDR3 protein. The table lists approximately 74,000 distinct CDR3 sequences, around 9.9% of them singletons.

This receptor was obtained from a man between 45 and 60 years old in good health. J is TRBJ2-1 and V is TRBV20-1; D is undetermined. Sequencing used PBMCs. CDR3 nucleotide sequence: TGCAGTGCTAGTAGGGAAAACAATGAGCAGTTCTTC. Amino acid sequence: CSASRENNEQFF.